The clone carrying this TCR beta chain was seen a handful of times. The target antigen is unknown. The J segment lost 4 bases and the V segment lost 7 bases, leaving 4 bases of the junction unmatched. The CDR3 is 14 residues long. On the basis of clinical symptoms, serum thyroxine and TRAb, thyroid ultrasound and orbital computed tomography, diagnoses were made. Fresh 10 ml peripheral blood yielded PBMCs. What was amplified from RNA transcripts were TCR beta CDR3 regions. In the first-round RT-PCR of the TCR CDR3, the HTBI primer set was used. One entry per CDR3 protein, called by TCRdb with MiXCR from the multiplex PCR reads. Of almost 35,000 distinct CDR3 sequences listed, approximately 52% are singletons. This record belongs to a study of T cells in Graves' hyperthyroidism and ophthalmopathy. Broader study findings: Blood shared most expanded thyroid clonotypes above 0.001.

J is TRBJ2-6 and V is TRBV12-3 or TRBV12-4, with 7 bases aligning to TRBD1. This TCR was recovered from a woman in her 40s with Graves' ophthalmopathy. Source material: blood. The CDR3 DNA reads TGTGCCAGCACCCCGGGACAGGGGGCCAACGTCCTGACTTTC. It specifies CASTPGQGANVLTF.